These 3 T cell receptor beta chains came from one sample sequenced in a study of blood T cells in healthy people across ages. A J-beta primer mix and a sample-barcoded 5' primer were used in a second PCR of about 7 to 12 cycles. Via MiXCR, TCRdb re-called the 5' RACE reads, giving one row per CDR3 protein. The sample shows more than 1,000,000 distinct CDR3 sequences, 25% of them seen only once. These same records also appear under a second study, on T cells of mothers and their children.

Sequencing input: blood. Receptors originate from a girl aged 2 to 9 in good health.

The rearrangement joins TRBV4-3 to TRBJ2-3; the match to TRBD2 covers 13 bases. Germline values: CDR1 LGHNA, CDR2 YSLEER. Trimming removed 6 bases from V and 5 bases from J; junction bases left unmatched: 5. The CDR3 has 15 residues. CDR3 DNA: TGCGCCAGCAGTCAACTAGCGGGGGGGATAGATACGCAGTATTTT. As protein: CASSQLAGGIDTQYF.

In the case of this clonotype: Germline is not matched at one junction end, which may reflect a read error. This chain connects TRBV25-1 to TRBJ2-5; D may be TRBD2 (7 bases). The CDR3 contains 17 residues. The germline gives CDR1 MGHDK, CDR2 SYGVNS. CDR3 amino acids: CTSSEVLAGAKGETQYF. CDR3 nucleotides: TGTACCAGCAGTGAGGTGCTGGCGGGGGCCAAAGGAGAGACCCAGTACTTC.

CDR3 DNA sequence: TGTGCCAGCAGCCACGGACACCTGAGCGTCGGGGAGCTGTTTTTT. Its translation is CASSHGHLSVGELFF. The chain couples TRBV3-1 to TRBJ2-2; maybe TRBD1 (5 bases). The CDR3 loop spans 15 amino acids. Germline CDR1 reads LGHDT; CDR2 reads YNNKEL (reference sequence). Trimming took 3 bases from V and 7 from J, leaving 15 bases between them.